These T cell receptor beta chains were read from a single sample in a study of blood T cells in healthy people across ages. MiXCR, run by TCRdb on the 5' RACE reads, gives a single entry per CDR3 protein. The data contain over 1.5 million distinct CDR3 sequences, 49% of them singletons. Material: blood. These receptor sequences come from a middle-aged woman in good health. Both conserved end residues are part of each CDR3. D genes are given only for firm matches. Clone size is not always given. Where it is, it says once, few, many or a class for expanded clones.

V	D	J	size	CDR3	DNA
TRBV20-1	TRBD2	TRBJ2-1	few	CSARPPWTRGGSSYNEQFF	TGCAGTGCTAGGCCCCCCTGGACTCGCGGGGGGAGCTCCTACAATGAGCAGTTCTTC
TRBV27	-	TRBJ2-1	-	CASSLSGDTSYNEQFF	TGTGCCAGCAGTTTATCTGGAGACACCTCCTACAATGAGCAGTTCTTC
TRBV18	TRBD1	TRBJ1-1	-	CASSRQGARDNTEAFF	TGTGCCAGCTCACGACAGGGGGCGCGGGATAACACTGAAGCTTTCTTT
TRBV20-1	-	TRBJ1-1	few	CSAGEVNTEAFF	TGCAGTGCCGGAGAGGTGAACACTGAAGCTTTCTTT
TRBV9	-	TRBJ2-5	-	CASSVGRWETQYF	TGTGCCAGCAGCGTTGGCAGATGGGAGACCCAGTACTTC
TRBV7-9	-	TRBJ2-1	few	CASSQGSEGPTYNEQFF	TGTGCCAGCAGCCAGGGGTCGGAGGGACCCACTTACAATGAGCAGTTCTTC
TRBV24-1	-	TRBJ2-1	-	CATSGREEQFF	TGTGCCACCAGTGGTAGAGAGGAGCAGTTCTTC
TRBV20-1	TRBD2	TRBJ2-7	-	CSASPPSGGSYEQYF	TGCAGTGCTAGTCCACCTAGCGGGGGTTCCTACGAGCAGTACTTC
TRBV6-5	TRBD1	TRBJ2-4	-	CASALGTGQGGNIQYF	TGTGCCAGCGCCTTGGGAACGGGACAGGGAGGTAACATTCAGTACTTC
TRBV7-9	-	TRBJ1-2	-	CASSLAPSSYGYTF	TGTGCCAGCAGCTTAGCCCCTTCGTCCTATGGCTACACCTTC
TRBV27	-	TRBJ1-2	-	CASRGAQYGYTF	TGTGCCAGCAGGGGGGCACAGTATGGCTACACCTTC
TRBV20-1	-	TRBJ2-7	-	CSANPPGSYEQYF	TGCAGTGCTAACCCGCCAGGCTCCTACGAGCAGTACTTC
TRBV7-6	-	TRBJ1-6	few	CASSSQRGNSPLHF	TGTGCCAGCAGCTCCCAACGAGGGAATTCACCCCTCCACTTT
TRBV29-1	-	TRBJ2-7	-	CSVASGGAYEQYF	TGCAGCGTTGCTAGTGGCGGGGCATACGAGCAGTACTTC
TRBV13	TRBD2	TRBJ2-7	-	CASSSNQGLAGTYVQYF	TGTGCCAGCAGCTCTAACCAGGGACTAGCGGGGACCTACGTGCAGTACTTC
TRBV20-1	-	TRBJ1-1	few	CSARGPTIEAFF	TGCAGTGCTAGGGGTCCCACGATTGAAGCTTTCTTT
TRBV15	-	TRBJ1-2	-	CATSHRVSDGYTF	TGTGCCACCAGCCACAGGGTTTCGGATGGCTACACCTTC
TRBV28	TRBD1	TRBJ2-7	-	CASRHETGTNSYEQYF	TGTGCCAGCAGACACGAGACAGGGACCAACTCCTACGAGCAGTACTTC
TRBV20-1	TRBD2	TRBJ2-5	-	CSASTSGGRETQYF	TGCAGTGCTAGCACTAGCGGGGGCCGCGAGACCCAGTACTTC
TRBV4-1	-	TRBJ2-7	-	CASSQDTRASLNEQYF	TGCGCCAGCAGCCAAGATACTCGGGCCAGCCTAAATGAGCAGTACTTC
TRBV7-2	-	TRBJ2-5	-	CASSLVGVRRETQYF	TGTGCCAGCAGCTTAGTAGGGGTTAGGAGAGAGACCCAGTACTTC
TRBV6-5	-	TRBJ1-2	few	CASSYSGWTAPYGYTF	TGTGCCAGCAGTTACTCGGGATGGACCGCTCCTTATGGCTACACCTTC
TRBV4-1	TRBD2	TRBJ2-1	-	CASSQDLRGSGAYNEQFF	TGCGCCAGCAGCCAAGATCTCCGAGGAAGCGGGGCCTACAATGAGCAGTTCTTC
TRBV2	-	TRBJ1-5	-	CASSGGTPQNQPQHF	TGTGCCAGCAGTGGGGGGACACCCCAGAATCAGCCCCAGCATTTT
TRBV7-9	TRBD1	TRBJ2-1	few	CASSQTGVNEQFF	TGTGCCAGCAGTCAAACAGGGGTCAATGAGCAGTTCTTC
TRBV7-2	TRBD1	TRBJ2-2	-	CASSQTTGVPGELFF	TGTGCCAGCAGCCAAACGACAGGGGTCCCCGGGGAGCTGTTTTTT
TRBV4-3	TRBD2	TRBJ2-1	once	CASSQEGVLAADNEQFF	TGCGCCAGCAGCCAAGAGGGGGTCCTAGCGGCCGACAATGAGCAGTTCTTC
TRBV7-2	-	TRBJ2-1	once	CASSLVGGELRNEQFF	TGTGCCAGCAGCTTAGTAGGGGGGGAGCTGCGCAATGAGCAGTTCTTC
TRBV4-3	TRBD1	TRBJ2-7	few	CASSLQQGASYEQYF	TGCGCCAGCAGCCTCCAACAGGGGGCATCCTACGAGCAGTACTTC
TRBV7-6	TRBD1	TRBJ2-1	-	CASSLALTGQGSEQFF	TGTGCCAGCAGCTTAGCGTTGACAGGGCAGGGGAGTGAGCAGTTCTTC
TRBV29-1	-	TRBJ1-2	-	CSVVGDTPYGYTF	TGCAGCGTTGTGGGGGATACGCCCTATGGCTACACCTTC
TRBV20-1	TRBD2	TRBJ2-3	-	CSARATSGGAPDTQYF	TGCAGTGCTAGGGCGACTAGCGGGGGGGCCCCAGATACGCAGTATTTT
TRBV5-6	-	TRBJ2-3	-	CASSLKLGFRADTQYF	TGTGCCAGCAGCTTAAAGCTGGGATTTCGAGCGGATACGCAGTATTTT
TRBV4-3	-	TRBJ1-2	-	CASSQDLTRSNYGYTF	TGCGCCAGCAGCCAAGATCTTACACGCTCTAACTATGGCTACACCTTC
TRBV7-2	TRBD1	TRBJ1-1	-	CASSRVRDRGFTAFF	TGTGCCAGCAGCCGGGTCCGGGACAGGGGATTCACAGCTTTCTTT
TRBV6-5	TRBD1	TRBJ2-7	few	CASSPRQGLYEQYF	TGTGCCAGCAGTCCGAGACAGGGGTTATACGAGCAGTACTTC
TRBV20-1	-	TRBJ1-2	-	CSARKLRNYGYTF	TGCAGTGCTAGAAAGCTCAGGAACTATGGCTACACCTTC
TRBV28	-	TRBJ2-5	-	CASNPRGRETQYF	TGTGCCAGCAATCCCAGGGGCCGGGAGACCCAGTACTTC
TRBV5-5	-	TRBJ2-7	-	CASSLVDTVGLYNEQYF	TGTGCCAGCAGCTTGGTTGATACCGTCGGACTCTACAATGAGCAGTACTTC
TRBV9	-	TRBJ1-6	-	CASSVAGAGVENSPLHF	TGTGCCAGCAGCGTAGCAGGGGCAGGGGTTGAAAATTCACCCCTCCACTTT
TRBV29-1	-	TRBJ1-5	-	CSVSGASNQPQHF	TGCAGCGTAAGTGGGGCGAGCAATCAGCCCCAGCATTTT
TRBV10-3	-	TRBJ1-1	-	CAISRQGMISGNTEAFF	TGTGCCATCAGTAGGCAAGGTATGATCTCTGGGAACACTGAAGCTTTCTTT
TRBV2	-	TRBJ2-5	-	CASSTGRRVETQYF	TGTGCCAGCAGTACTGGTCGGAGGGTAGAGACCCAGTACTTC
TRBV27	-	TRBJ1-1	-	CASRLDSRRGNTEAFF	TGTGCCAGCCGCCTAGACTCTCGAAGGGGGAACACTGAAGCTTTCTTT
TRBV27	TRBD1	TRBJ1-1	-	CASSLDRGMNTEAFF	TGTGCCAGCAGTTTGGACAGGGGTATGAACACTGAAGCTTTCTTT
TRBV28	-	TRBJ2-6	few	CASSDRSGSGANVLTF	TGTGCCAGCAGCGACAGGTCTGGCTCTGGGGCCAACGTCCTGACTTTC
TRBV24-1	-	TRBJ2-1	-	CATSDLRAGDEQFF	TGTGCCACCAGTGATTTACGGGCGGGTGACGAACAGTTCTTC
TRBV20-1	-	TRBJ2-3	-	CSARGQDTRPLNTQYF	TGCAGTGCTAGAGGACAAGACACCCGTCCCTTGAATACGCAGTATTTT
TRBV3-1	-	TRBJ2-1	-	CASNPHPTGYNEQFF	TGTGCCAGCAACCCGCACCCGACAGGCTACAATGAGCAGTTCTTC
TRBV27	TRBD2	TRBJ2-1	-	CASNADGGVSNEQFF	TGTGCCAGCAATGCCGACGGGGGGGTAAGCAATGAGCAGTTCTTC
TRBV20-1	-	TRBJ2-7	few	CSADLVVGREQYF	TGCAGTGCTGATCTGGTGGTAGGGCGCGAGCAGTACTTC
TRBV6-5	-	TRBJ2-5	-	CASSYWGKGLQENQYF	TGTGCCAGCAGTTATTGGGGGAAAGGCCTTCAAGAGAACCAGTACTTC
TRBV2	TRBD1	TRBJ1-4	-	CAGRTGVNEKLFF	TGTGCCGGAAGGACAGGGGTTAATGAAAAACTGTTTTTT